This is a list of T cell receptor beta chains from one sample in a study of radiation and T cells in renal cell carcinoma. Generated by immunoSEQ multiplex PCR, the TCRdb table keeps only in-frame clones and is missing some. The data contain about 140,000 clones, 75% to 90% of them seen just once; the ten biggest clones take up around 21%. This material consisted of blood, taken from a patient whose treatment included radiotherapy and nephrectomy. The receptors were sampled from a woman aged 45-60 years with renal cell carcinoma. The CDR3 runs from the conserved cysteine through the conserved F or W. D genes are given only for firm matches. Expanded clones get a size class; other rows say once, few or many, or leave the size out.

d_call: -
v_call: TRBV11-3
clone_size: -
j_call: TRBJ1-1
cdr3_nt: TGTGCCAGCAGTTCAGGCCGAAGAGCTTTCTTT
cdr3_aa: CASSSGRRAFF

d_call: -
v_call: TRBV29-1
clone_size: -
j_call: TRBJ2-7
cdr3_nt: TGCAGCGTTGAAGAGAGCTACGAGCAGTACTTC
cdr3_aa: CSVEESYEQYF

d_call: -
v_call: TRBV7-9
clone_size: -
j_call: TRBJ1-5
cdr3_nt: TGTGCCAGCAGCTACCTATTGGGGCCCCAGCATTTT
cdr3_aa: CASSYLLGPQHF

d_call: -
v_call: TRBV2
clone_size: -
j_call: TRBJ1-1
cdr3_nt: TGTGCCAGCAGGGGGGAGATTGGGTCGGGCGCTTTCTTT
cdr3_aa: CASRGEIGSGAFF

d_call: TRBD2
v_call: TRBV7-2
clone_size: -
j_call: TRBJ2-2
cdr3_nt: TGTGCCAGCAGGGAAGGGACTAGCGGGAGAGGAGCCGGGGAGCTGTTTTTT
cdr3_aa: CASREGTSGRGAGELFF

d_call: -
v_call: TRBV7-2
clone_size: few
j_call: TRBJ1-5
cdr3_nt: TGTGCCAGCAGCCCTACCGGCAATCAGCCCCAGCATTTT
cdr3_aa: CASSPTGNQPQHF

d_call: TRBD1
v_call: TRBV7-2
clone_size: -
j_call: TRBJ2-2
cdr3_nt: TGTGCCAGCAGCTTTACAGGGGTCGGGGAGCTGTTTTTT
cdr3_aa: CASSFTGVGELFF

d_call: -
v_call: TRBV5-4
clone_size: -
j_call: TRBJ2-2
cdr3_nt: TGTGCCAGCAGCGTGGACAGCAAGACCGGGGAGCTGTTTTTT
cdr3_aa: CASSVDSKTGELFF

d_call: TRBD1
v_call: TRBV14
clone_size: -
j_call: TRBJ2-7
cdr3_nt: TGTGCCAGCAGCCACTTACCGGGACAGGGGGCGCGGGAGCAGTACTTC
cdr3_aa: CASSHLPGQGAREQYF

d_call: -
v_call: TRBV5-6
clone_size: -
j_call: TRBJ2-2
cdr3_nt: TGTGCCAGCAGCTTAGGCAGTTCCGGGGAGCTGTTTTTT
cdr3_aa: CASSLGSSGELFF

d_call: TRBD1
v_call: TRBV6-1
clone_size: -
j_call: TRBJ2-3
cdr3_nt: TGTGCCAGCAGGGGGACAGGGGGCACAGATACGCAGTATTTT
cdr3_aa: CASRGTGGTDTQYF

d_call: -
v_call: TRBV29-1
clone_size: -
j_call: TRBJ2-4
cdr3_nt: TGCAGCGTTTCTCAGGGGAACAACATTCAGTACTTC
cdr3_aa: CSVSQGNNIQYF

d_call: TRBD2
v_call: TRBV5-1
clone_size: -
j_call: TRBJ2-1
cdr3_nt: TGCGCCAGCACCCCTAGCGGGGGGGCGAATGAGCAGTTCTTC
cdr3_aa: CASTPSGGANEQFF

d_call: -
v_call: TRBV4-3
clone_size: once
j_call: TRBJ2-3
cdr3_nt: TGCGCCAGCAGCCAAGATCTCGCTAGCCCAGATACGCAGTATTTT
cdr3_aa: CASSQDLASPDTQYF

d_call: -
v_call: TRBV6-5
clone_size: many
j_call: TRBJ2-1
cdr3_nt: TGTGCCAGCAGCCCCCCCGGGACAGAGCAGTTCTTC
cdr3_aa: CASSPPGTEQFF

d_call: -
v_call: TRBV7-9
clone_size: -
j_call: TRBJ1-4
cdr3_nt: TGTGCCAGCAGCCCATGGACGGACAGCACCGGTGAAAAACTGTTTTTT
cdr3_aa: CASSPWTDSTGEKLFF

d_call: -
v_call: TRBV6-1
clone_size: -
j_call: TRBJ2-3
cdr3_nt: TGTGCCAGCAGTCATTACTCGTTCTCCACAGATACGCAGTATTTT
cdr3_aa: CASSHYSFSTDTQYF

d_call: TRBD2
v_call: TRBV28
clone_size: -
j_call: TRBJ2-7
cdr3_nt: TGTGCCAGCAGTTTACGAGGCGGGAGTTTGACCGAGCAGTACTTC
cdr3_aa: CASSLRGGSLTEQYF

d_call: TRBD1
v_call: TRBV6-5
clone_size: -
j_call: TRBJ2-1
cdr3_nt: TGTGCCAGCATTGATGACAGGGCCGGCTACAATGAGCAGTTCTTC
cdr3_aa: CASIDDRAGYNEQFF

d_call: -
v_call: TRBV5-1
clone_size: -
j_call: TRBJ2-1
cdr3_nt: TGCGCCAGCAGCTTGGTGGCTTCTACTTCTGGTGAGCAGTTCTTC
cdr3_aa: CASSLVASTSGEQFF

d_call: TRBD1
v_call: TRBV19
clone_size: few
j_call: TRBJ1-5
cdr3_nt: TGTGCCAGTAGTGTATGGGGGACAGGGGATCAGCCCCAGCATTTT
cdr3_aa: CASSVWGTGDQPQHF

d_call: -
v_call: TRBV28
clone_size: -
j_call: TRBJ1-2
cdr3_nt: TGTGCCAGCAGTTTAGAGGGCAGGGATTACTATGGCTACACCTTC
cdr3_aa: CASSLEGRDYYGYTF

d_call: TRBD2
v_call: TRBV5-4
clone_size: -
j_call: TRBJ2-2
cdr3_nt: TGTGCCAGCAGCTCGTCGGGGACTAGCAATTATGGGGAGCTGTTTTTT
cdr3_aa: CASSSSGTSNYGELFF

d_call: -
v_call: TRBV29-1
clone_size: -
j_call: TRBJ2-7
cdr3_nt: TGCAGCGTTGCGAGCAGAAACAATCATTACGAGCAGTACTTC
cdr3_aa: CSVASRNNHYEQYF

d_call: TRBD2
v_call: TRBV7-9
clone_size: -
j_call: TRBJ2-7
cdr3_nt: TGTGCCAGCTCGCCCCAGGGACTAGCGGGAGGCCCGAGAGACGAGCAGTACTTC
cdr3_aa: CASSPQGLAGGPRDEQYF

d_call: TRBD1
v_call: TRBV6-1
clone_size: -
j_call: TRBJ1-1
cdr3_nt: TGTGCCAGCAGTCCTCAGGGACAGAAACCCGAAGCTTTCTTT
cdr3_aa: CASSPQGQKPEAFF

d_call: -
v_call: TRBV28
clone_size: -
j_call: TRBJ2-7
cdr3_nt: TGTGCCAGCAGTTCCGGACAGCAATCCTACGAGCAGTACTTC
cdr3_aa: CASSSGQQSYEQYF

d_call: -
v_call: TRBV6-1
clone_size: -
j_call: TRBJ1-1
cdr3_nt: TGTGCCAGCAGTGTGAATTCAGGGGAACCTGAAGCTTTCTTT
cdr3_aa: CASSVNSGEPEAFF

d_call: TRBD1
v_call: TRBV29-1
clone_size: -
j_call: TRBJ1-2
cdr3_nt: TGCAGCGTTGAAGATGCAGGGGGCGGCGGCTACACCTTC
cdr3_aa: CSVEDAGGGGYTF

d_call: -
v_call: TRBV6-5
clone_size: -
j_call: TRBJ1-2
cdr3_nt: TGTGCCAGCATTTCCTTGGGCAGAGCTAACTATGGCTACACCTTC
cdr3_aa: CASISLGRANYGYTF

d_call: -
v_call: TRBV6-5
clone_size: few
j_call: TRBJ1-5
cdr3_nt: TGTGCCAGCGGGCGTAACCAGCCCCAGCATTTT
cdr3_aa: CASGRNQPQHF

d_call: -
v_call: TRBV7-2
clone_size: -
j_call: TRBJ1-1
cdr3_nt: TGTGCCAGCAGCTTAGGGATTGTTGATTTTGAAGCTTTCTTT
cdr3_aa: CASSLGIVDFEAFF

d_call: -
v_call: TRBV6-5
clone_size: -
j_call: TRBJ1-1
cdr3_nt: TGTGCCAGCAGTTACTCCGGGGAGCAGGCGGACACTGAAGCTTTCTTT
cdr3_aa: CASSYSGEQADTEAFF

d_call: -
v_call: TRBV5-1
clone_size: -
j_call: TRBJ2-2
cdr3_nt: TGCGCCAGCAGCTTGGGGACCACCGGGGAGCTGTTTTTT
cdr3_aa: CASSLGTTGELFF

d_call: -
v_call: TRBV29-1
clone_size: -
j_call: TRBJ1-1
cdr3_nt: TGCAGCGTCGCTGGGGGAGGGGTTGAAGCTTTCTTT
cdr3_aa: CSVAGGGVEAFF

d_call: TRBD1
v_call: TRBV6-5
clone_size: -
j_call: TRBJ1-2
cdr3_nt: TGTGCCAGCAGTTACTCGTGGACAGGGGCTAGTAATGGCTACACCTTC
cdr3_aa: CASSYSWTGASNGYTF

d_call: -
v_call: TRBV4-3
clone_size: -
j_call: TRBJ2-4
cdr3_nt: TGCGCCAGCAGCCAAGAGGGGCTGGCCAAAAACATTCAGTACTTC
cdr3_aa: CASSQEGLAKNIQYF

d_call: -
v_call: TRBV27
clone_size: -
j_call: TRBJ1-5
cdr3_nt: TGTGCCAGCAGGGGAGGTCTGAGCAATCAGCCCCAGCATTTT
cdr3_aa: CASRGGLSNQPQHF

d_call: -
v_call: TRBV30
clone_size: once
j_call: TRBJ1-2
cdr3_nt: TGTGCCTGGAGTGTCGGGGCAGGCTATGGCTACACCTTC
cdr3_aa: CAWSVGAGYGYTF

d_call: TRBD1
v_call: TRBV10-1
clone_size: -
j_call: TRBJ2-7
cdr3_nt: TGCGCCAGCAGTGAGTCTGGCGGACAGGACCCCTACGAGCAGTACTTC
cdr3_aa: CASSESGGQDPYEQYF

d_call: TRBD1
v_call: TRBV18
clone_size: -
j_call: TRBJ1-1
cdr3_nt: TGTGCCAGCTCACCACCAAACCGGGACAGGGGTACTGAAGCTTTCTTT
cdr3_aa: CASSPPNRDRGTEAFF

d_call: TRBD1
v_call: TRBV5-1
clone_size: -
j_call: TRBJ2-7
cdr3_nt: TGCGCCAGCAGCACTCGACAGGGGGCGCGTGAGCAGTACTTC
cdr3_aa: CASSTRQGAREQYF

d_call: -
v_call: TRBV6-6
clone_size: -
j_call: TRBJ1-1
cdr3_nt: TGTGCCAGCAGGTCGCCTGATGCCCTGAACACTGAAGCTTTCTTT
cdr3_aa: CASRSPDALNTEAFF

d_call: -
v_call: TRBV7-9
clone_size: -
j_call: TRBJ1-3
cdr3_nt: TGTGCCAGCAGGCCTTTGGGGCCGGCTGGAAACACCATATATTTT
cdr3_aa: CASRPLGPAGNTIYF

d_call: TRBD1
v_call: TRBV30
clone_size: -
j_call: TRBJ2-5
cdr3_nt: TGTGCCTGGAGGGGAATCGTGGGACAGGGGTACCAAGAGACCCAGTACTTC
cdr3_aa: CAWRGIVGQGYQETQYF

d_call: TRBD1
v_call: TRBV7-2
clone_size: -
j_call: TRBJ2-3
cdr3_nt: TGTGCCAGTATCCGGGACAGGGCAACAGATACGCAGTATTTT
cdr3_aa: CASIRDRATDTQYF

d_call: -
v_call: TRBV27
clone_size: -
j_call: TRBJ1-2
cdr3_nt: TGTGCCAGCAGTTTAAACCTCGGGGGGTACTATGGCTACACCTTC
cdr3_aa: CASSLNLGGYYGYTF

d_call: -
v_call: TRBV5-1
clone_size: -
j_call: TRBJ2-3
cdr3_nt: TGCGCCAGCAGCTTGCTCGTCGGGGTAGATACGCAGTATTTT
cdr3_aa: CASSLLVGVDTQYF

d_call: TRBD1
v_call: TRBV7-8
clone_size: -
j_call: TRBJ1-1
cdr3_nt: TGTGCCAGCAAAATGGACAGGCGCACTGAAGCTTTCTTT
cdr3_aa: CASKMDRRTEAFF

d_call: TRBD1
v_call: TRBV2
clone_size: -
j_call: TRBJ2-2
cdr3_nt: TGTGCCAGCATAGGGACAGGACACACCGGGGAGCTGTTTTTT
cdr3_aa: CASIGTGHTGELFF

d_call: -
v_call: TRBV27
clone_size: -
j_call: TRBJ1-1
cdr3_nt: TGTGCCAGCAGCAAGGGTACCGAAGCTTTCTTT
cdr3_aa: CASSKGTEAFF

d_call: -
v_call: TRBV5-1
clone_size: -
j_call: TRBJ1-1
cdr3_nt: TGCGCCAGCAGCCCCTCGGGGCGGTCGAACACTGAAGCTTTCTTT
cdr3_aa: CASSPSGRSNTEAFF

d_call: -
v_call: TRBV14
clone_size: -
j_call: TRBJ2-5
cdr3_nt: TGTGCCAGCAGCGACGGACGCCCTCGAACCCAGTACTTC
cdr3_aa: CASSDGRPRTQYF

d_call: TRBD1
v_call: TRBV5-1
clone_size: -
j_call: TRBJ2-7
cdr3_nt: TGCGCCAGCAGCGGACAGGGCTACGAGCAGTACTTC
cdr3_aa: CASSGQGYEQYF

d_call: -
v_call: TRBV30
clone_size: -
j_call: TRBJ1-2
cdr3_nt: TGTGCCTGGAGTGTCCCTGGGGCCCATGGCTACACCTTC
cdr3_aa: CAWSVPGAHGYTF

d_call: -
v_call: TRBV29-1
clone_size: -
j_call: TRBJ2-2
cdr3_nt: TGCAGCGTCAGACAAAGGGGCCGTGCAGGGGAGCTGTTTTTT
cdr3_aa: CSVRQRGRAGELFF

d_call: -
v_call: TRBV25-1
clone_size: once
j_call: TRBJ2-3
cdr3_nt: TGTGCCAGCAGATCCCCGGGAACAGATACGCAGTATTTT
cdr3_aa: CASRSPGTDTQYF

d_call: -
v_call: TRBV5-1
clone_size: once
j_call: TRBJ2-3
cdr3_nt: TGCGCCAGCAGCCCCCTCAGCACAGATACGCAGTATTTT
cdr3_aa: CASSPLSTDTQYF

d_call: -
v_call: TRBV18
clone_size: -
j_call: TRBJ2-7
cdr3_nt: TGTGCCAGCTCACCTAAGGGATCCTACGAGCAGTACTTC
cdr3_aa: CASSPKGSYEQYF